The clone carrying this T cell receptor (beta chain) was counted between two and nine times. What it recognizes is unknown. This entry comes from a study of T cells in Graves' hyperthyroidism and ophthalmopathy. Study-level findings and limits: Through a model of 13 V-J features, ophthalmopathy was separated from stable hyperthyroidism. Model predictions of ophthalmopathy came a median 6.5 months before onset. Most expanded thyroid clonotypes above 0.001 recurred in blood.

A lack of ophthalmopathy progression within 18 months defined stable Graves' hyperthyroidism. Researchers amplified the TCR beta CDR3 regions from RNA transcripts. Primed by the HTBI set, a first-round RT-PCR was run on the TCR CDR3. TCRdb reprocessed the multiplex PCR reads with MiXCR, giving one entry per CDR3 protein. Among about 210,000 distinct CDR3 sequences, 15% to 20% were seen once, and the ten largest hold roughly 50%. The CDR3 has 14 amino acids. Trimming shortened V by 1 base and J by 6 bases, and 9 bases separated the two germline ends. The germline CDR1 and CDR2 sequences are SGHAT and FQNNGV.

The genes are TRBV11-2 and TRBJ2-2; D gene uncertain. The sequence derives from a man aged 45 to 65 with Graves' hyperthyroidism. Input material: blood. In nucleotides, the CDR3 is TGTGCCAGCAGCTTAGTTATAGCAGCCGGGGAGCTGTTTTTT. This gives the protein CASSLVIAAGELFF. The whole variable domain, remainder taken from reference TRBV11-2 and TRBJ2-2, is EAGVAQSPRYKIIEKRQSVAFWCNPISGHATLYWYQQILGQGPKLLIQFQNNGVVDDSQLPKDRFSAERLKGVDSTLKIQPAKLEDSAVYLCASSLVIAAGELFFGEGSRLTVL.